This TCR beta chain was sequenced during a study of T cells and Merkel cell carcinoma outcomes. Overall study results and limits: Merkel cell carcinoma outcomes were reportedly predicted by repertoire and T-cell density.

Clones were read by immunoSEQ multiplex PCR, and TCRdb kept only the in-frame ones, dropping some. The sample records roughly 16,000 clones, 75% to 85% being singletons. Of note for this clone: Antigen specificity is unknown.

CDR1 is MNHEY and CDR2 is SVGAGI in the germline V gene. Trimming stripped 6 bases from V and 8 bases from J, with 17 bases between. The length of the CDR3 is 14 residues. The chain uses TRBV6-5 and TRBJ2-1, with D possibly TRBD2 on 5 matching bases. The source of this sequence is a human donor with Merkel cell carcinoma. The specimen sequenced was tumor tissue from Merkel cell carcinoma. The CDR3, as DNA: TGTGCCAGCAGGCCCTTGAGGGTGTGGGATGAGCAGTTCTTC. This encodes CASRPLRVWDEQFF.